Each of the 12 T cell receptor beta chains below was sequenced from the same sample in a study of chemoradiotherapy in HPV16-positive cancers (dated by TCRdb to 2022 to 2024). Library method: the immunoSEQ multiplex PCR assay. This immuneACCESS table, as held by TCRdb, lists in-frame sequences with V and J called but not all clones. Of the missing ones, under half trace to an unresolved V gene in checked studies; the others have no known cause. The sample table holds roughly 10,000 clones, of which about 80% were seen once. The ten largest clones represent approximately 12% of the sample. The sample consisted of tumor tissue, taken from a patient who underwent chemoradiotherapy. These receptors were obtained from a human donor with HPV-associated anogenital cancer.

The chain has TRBV19 and TRBJ2-6; a weak D match, TRBD2 (5 bases). The CDR3 sequence is 15 residues long. Germline V gene sequence: CDR1 LNHDA, CDR2 SQIVND (reference sequence). V lost 5 bases and J 0 bases, leaving 8 bases between the germline ends. The CDR3 DNA is TGTGCCAGTAGTCCCCGGGACTCTGGGGCCAACGTCCTGACTTTC. It yields the protein CASSPRDSGANVLTF.

This clone was recorded once. The chain joins TRBV28 to TRBJ1-4, with a tentative D call TRBD1 (6 bases). The V end was cut by 6 bases, the J end by 8 bases, with 16 bases between. The CDR3 consists of 14 residues. Germline CDR1 and CDR2: MDHEN and SYDVKM. The DNA for the CDR3 is TGTGCCAGCAGGAAGGCAGGGGAGGGCGAAAAACTGTTTTTT. It is translated as CASRKAGEGEKLFF.

The chain recombines TRBV5-4 with TRBJ2-7; unclear D gene. The germline V and J ends were trimmed by 4 bases and 0 bases, with 11 bases remaining between them. The CDR3 loop spans 14 amino acids. Germline CDR1 is SGHNT and CDR2 is YYREEE (reference sequence). CDR3 sequence: CASSQDQDSYEQYF. In DNA form, the CDR3 reads TGTGCCAGCAGCCAAGATCAAGACTCCTACGAGCAGTACTTC. Variable domain in full (rest from reference TRBV5-4 and TRBJ2-7): ETGVTQSPTHLIKTRGQQVTLRCSSQSGHNTVSWYQQALGQGPQFIFQYYREEENGRGNFPPRFSGLQFPNYSSELNVNALELDDSALYLCASSQDQDSYEQYFGPGTRLTVT.

This chain uses TRBV27 with TRBJ1-4, with D hard to call. Looked up from germline, CDR1 is MNHEY and CDR2 is SMNVEV (reference sequence). The ends were cut back, 2 bases at V and 5 bases at J, with 9 bases in the middle. The CDR3 totals 14 residues. The CDR3 nucleotides are TGTGCCAGCAGTTTAAACGCGGTCAATGAAAAACTGTTTTTT. Translation: CASSLNAVNEKLFF.

This clone showed up just a few times. This rearrangement joins TRBV2 to TRBJ2-7; 8 bases line up with TRBD1. Germline V CDR1 and CDR2: SNHLY, FYNNEI. Losses at the gene ends were 5 bases for V and 2 bases for J; bases not matched to a gene: 5. CDR3 length: 14 amino acids. This CDR3 reads CASSKPTGAYEQYF. Here the CDR3 DNA reads TGTGCCAGCAGTAAACCGACAGGGGCCTACGAGCAGTACTTC.

This clone has just a few counts. V and J are TRBV29-1 and TRBJ1-5; D is possibly TRBD1 (5 bases). Germline loops: CDR1 SQVTM, CDR2 ANQGSEA. CDR3 length: 13 residues. Trimming removed 6 bases from V and 0 bases from J, with 9 bases in between. The CDR3: CSVGEGSNQPQHF. CDR3 DNA sequence: TGCAGCGTGGGGGAGGGTAGCAATCAGCCCCAGCATTTT.

The chain couples TRBV15 to TRBJ2-3; D gene ambiguous. V was shortened by 3 bases and J by 4 bases, with 5 bases between the two germline ends. This CDR3 has 12 residues. CDR1 and CDR2 (germline): LNHNV, YYDKDF (reference sequence). CDR3 sequence reads: CATSSWPDTQYF. The DNA for the CDR3 is TGTGCCACCAGCAGTTGGCCAGATACGCAGTATTTT. Using reference TRBV15 and TRBJ2-3 for the parts outside the CDR3, the full variable domain is DAMVIQNPRYQVTQFGKPVTLSCSQTLNHNVMYWYQQKSSQAPKLLFHYYDKDFNNEADTPDNFQSRRPNTSFCFLDIRSPGLGDTAMYLCATSSWPDTQYFGPGTRLTVL.

There are a few counts of this clone. The chain is built from TRBV27 and TRBJ2-7; 8 bases match TRBD1. The length of the CDR3 is 15 residues. With V trimmed by 2 bases and J by 5 bases, 8 bases remained unmatched. CDR1 MNHEY and CDR2 SMNVEV come from the germline V gene (reference sequence). CDR3 sequence reads: CASSLGQGAFNEQYF. CDR3 DNA sequence: TGTGCCAGCAGTTTAGGGCAGGGGGCCTTTAACGAGCAGTACTTC.

The genes are TRBV10-3 and TRBJ1-5, with TRBD1 as a possible D gene (6 bases). Germline loops: CDR1 ENHRY, CDR2 SYGVKD. The CDR3 consists of 14 residues. The V gene lost 5 bases and the J gene lost 5 bases, with 13 bases spanning the gap. The CDR3 sequence is CAISLDRRYQPQHF. CDR3 DNA sequence: TGTGCCATCAGTCTCGACAGGAGGTATCAGCCCCAGCATTTT.

The chain uses TRBV6-6 and TRBJ1-3; a possible D gene is TRBD1 (5 bases). Germline CDR1 reads MNHNY; CDR2 reads SVGAGI (reference sequence). V was pared by 6 bases and J by 4 bases, with 19 bases between. The CDR3 is made up of 16 amino acids. CDR3: CASRPVGLFLGNTIYF. The CDR3 bases are TGTGCCAGCAGACCAGTGGGACTTTTCCTCGGAAACACCATATATTTT.

The chain is built from TRBV28 and TRBJ2-3; 8 bases map to TRBD2. From germline, CDR1 is MDHEN and CDR2 SYDVKM. V trimming: 2 bases; J trimming: 7 bases; junction bases outside the gene matches: 8. The CDR3 contains 15 residues. This CDR3 reads CASSLERGGPYTQYF. In DNA form, the CDR3 reads TGTGCCAGCAGTTTAGAACGGGGGGGCCCCTATACGCAGTATTTT. Complete variable domain (other parts from reference TRBV28 and TRBJ2-3): DVKVTQSSRYLVKRTGEKVFLECVQDMDHENMFWYRQDPGLGLRLIYFSYDVKMKEKGDIPEGYSVSREKKERFSLILESASTNQTSMYLCASSLERGGPYTQYFGPGTRLTVL.

The chain recombines TRBV28 with TRBJ1-3, with TRBD1 as a possible D gene (6 bases). CDR3 size: 15 residues. The germline V and J ends were trimmed by 8 bases and 0 bases, with 14 bases remaining between them. The V gene's germline CDR1 is MDHEN and CDR2 SYDVKM. The CDR3 coding sequence is TGTGCCAGCTCAGGGGACCCGAGCTCTGGAAACACCATATATTTT. Protein sequence: CASSGDPSSGNTIYF.